The source of this T cell receptor beta chain is a study of T cells in localized non-small cell lung cancer (dated by TCRdb to 2018 to 2021). At the level of the whole study: Comparing tumors with uninvolved tumor-adjacent lungs, the study looked at the T cell repertoires of hundreds of patients with early-stage NSCLC. The cohort consisted of 200 to 250 treatment-naive NSCLC patients whose localized lung tumors had been resected. The mean age of the NSCLC patients was about 67 years, with 130 or so men and around 100 women. General conclusions and limits of the study: Higher T cell density in blood was associated with longer overall survival, whereas higher clonality in adjacent lung was associated with shorter survival. Multi-region tumor sequencing was not performed, so intratumor heterogeneity could not be excluded. Since the design was exploratory, TCR variables were selected using unadjusted p-values with no false-discovery rate correction. Uninvolved tumor-adjacent lung showed the highest T cell clonality, higher than tumor, which suggests more focused antigenic responses in the uninvolved tumor-adjacent lung. Of the top 100 tumor clones, a median of approximately 60 were detected in paired uninvolved adjacent lung; over 25 were also among that lung's top 100.

The CDR3 numbers 15 residues from cysteine through phenylalanine. Just CDR3 DNA is preserved here, 45 bases in frame from base 1. Trimming removed 1 base from V and 6 bases from J; the gene matches leave 5 bases unexplained. From a lookup of the germline V gene, CDR1 and CDR2 are MNHNS and SASEGT. At diagnosis, tumor, uninvolved tumor-adjacent lung and peripheral blood were collected and then preserved as a mix of FFPE and fresh-frozen material. Blood samples were analyzed as peripheral blood mononuclear cells for TCR repertoire profiling. TCR beta CDR3 regions were sequenced from DNA using the immunoSEQ Assay. As for the authors' bioinformatics: T cell density was computed as TCR beta template counts normalized to usable DNA estimated by amplifying housekeeping genes. Using the preseqR package, richness was estimated by extrapolating to 120,000 templates for tissue samples and 400,000 templates for PBMC samples. Clonality was defined as one minus Pielou's evenness. Tissue-enriched TCRs were identified by differential abundance testing using productive amino-acid clonotypes, minimum total count 5 and alpha 0.1. The Jaccard Index and the Morisita Overlap Index were used to measure repertoire overlap between compartments. GLIPH clustered TCR beta CDR3s with public tetramer-defined viral CDR3s; viral motifs required at least three viral sequences plus V-gene enrichment. The table comes from immuneACCESS by way of TCRdb, which keeps in-frame sequences with V and J called. Part of the clones is missing from these tables; in studies checked, under half for an unresolved V gene and the rest for unknown reasons. V and J calls and clone size are given by that table; D and trimming were obtained from the DNA. The table for this sample lists some 13,000 clones; 80% to 90% of them were counted only once. Around a fifth of the sample belongs to the ten largest clones.

In regard to this clone: Its antigen is not yet known. Per-base quality was not reported, and no clone a single base away is much larger than it.

The chain employs TRBV6-1 and TRBJ1-4, and TRBD1 aligns with 7 junction nucleotides. The origin of this receptor is a male donor aged 60 or over with stage I lung adenocarcinoma. This specimen was peripheral blood, taken before any cancer treatment. The encoded CDR3 is CASSEGGQFYEKLFF. Here is the DNA: TGTGCCAGCAGTGAAGGGGGACAGTTTTATGAAAAACTGTTTTTT.